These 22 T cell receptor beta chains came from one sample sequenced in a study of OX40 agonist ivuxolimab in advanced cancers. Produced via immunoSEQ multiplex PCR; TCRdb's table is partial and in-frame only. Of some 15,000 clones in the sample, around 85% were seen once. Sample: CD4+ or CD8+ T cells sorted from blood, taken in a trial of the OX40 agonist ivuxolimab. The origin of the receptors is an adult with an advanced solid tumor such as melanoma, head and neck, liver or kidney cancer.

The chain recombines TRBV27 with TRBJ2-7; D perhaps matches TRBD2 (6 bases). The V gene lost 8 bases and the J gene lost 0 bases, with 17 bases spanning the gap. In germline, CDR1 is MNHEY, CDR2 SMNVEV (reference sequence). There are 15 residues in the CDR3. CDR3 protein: CASRYFSGSSYEQYF. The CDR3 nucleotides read TGTGCCAGCCGATATTTTTCCGGGAGCTCCTACGAGCAGTACTTC.

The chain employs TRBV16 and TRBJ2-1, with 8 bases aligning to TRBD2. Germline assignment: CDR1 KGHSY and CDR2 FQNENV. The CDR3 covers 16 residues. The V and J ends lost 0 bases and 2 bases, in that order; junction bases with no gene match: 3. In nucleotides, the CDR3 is TGTGCCAGCAGCCAATCTCAGGGACTAGCCTACAATGAGCAGTTCTTC. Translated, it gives CASSQSQGLAYNEQFF.

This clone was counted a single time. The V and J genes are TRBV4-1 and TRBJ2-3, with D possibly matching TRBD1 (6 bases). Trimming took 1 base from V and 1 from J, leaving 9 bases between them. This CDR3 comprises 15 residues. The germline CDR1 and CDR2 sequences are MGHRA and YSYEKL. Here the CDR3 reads CASSQGGRGTDTQYF. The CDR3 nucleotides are TGCGCCAGCAGCCAAGGGGGGCGCGGCACAGATACGCAGTATTTT.

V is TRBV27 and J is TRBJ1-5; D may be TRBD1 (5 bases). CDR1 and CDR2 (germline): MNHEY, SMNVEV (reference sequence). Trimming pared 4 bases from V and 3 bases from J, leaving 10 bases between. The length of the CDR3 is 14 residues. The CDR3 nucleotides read TGTGCCAGCAGTTCAGACAGATTCAATCAGCCCCAGCATTTT. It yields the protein CASSSDRFNQPQHF.

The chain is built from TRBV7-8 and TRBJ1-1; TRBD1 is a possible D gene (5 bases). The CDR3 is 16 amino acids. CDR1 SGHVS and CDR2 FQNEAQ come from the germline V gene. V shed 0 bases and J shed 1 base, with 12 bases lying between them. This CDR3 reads CASSLARGAGNTEAFF. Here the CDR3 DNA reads TGTGCCAGCAGCTTAGCGCGGGGCGCCGGGAACACTGAAGCTTTCTTT.

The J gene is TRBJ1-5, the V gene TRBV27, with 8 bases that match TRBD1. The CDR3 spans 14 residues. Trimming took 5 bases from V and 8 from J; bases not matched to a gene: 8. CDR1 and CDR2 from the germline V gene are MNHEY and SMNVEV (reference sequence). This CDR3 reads CASSTGGSLKPQHF. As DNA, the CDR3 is TGTGCCAGCAGTACAGGGGGAAGCTTGAAGCCCCAGCATTTT.

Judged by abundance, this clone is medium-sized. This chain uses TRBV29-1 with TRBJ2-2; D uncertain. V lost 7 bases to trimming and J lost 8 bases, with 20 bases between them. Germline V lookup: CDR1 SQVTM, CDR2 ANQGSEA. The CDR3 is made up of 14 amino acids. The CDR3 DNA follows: TGCAGCGGGGAAGAAACCCGAAACCCGGGGGAGCTGTTTTTT. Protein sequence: CSGEETRNPGELFF.

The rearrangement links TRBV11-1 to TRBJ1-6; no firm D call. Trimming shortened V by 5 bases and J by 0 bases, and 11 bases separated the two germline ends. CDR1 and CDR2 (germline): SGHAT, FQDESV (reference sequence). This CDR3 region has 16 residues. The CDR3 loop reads CASSPGFGSYNSPLHF. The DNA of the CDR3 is TGTGCCAGCAGCCCAGGATTTGGCTCCTATAATTCACCCCTCCACTTT.

The CDR3 coding sequence is TGTGCCAGTAGTATAGAAACTAGCGCGTTCTACGAGCAGTACTTC. Amino acid sequence: CASSIETSAFYEQYF. The chain carries TRBV19 and TRBJ2-7, with 7 positions matching TRBD2. J lost 3 bases, V lost 0 bases, and 5 bases had no gene match. Germline-derived CDR1 and CDR2 are LNHDA and SQIVND (reference sequence). The CDR3 extends over 15 amino acids.

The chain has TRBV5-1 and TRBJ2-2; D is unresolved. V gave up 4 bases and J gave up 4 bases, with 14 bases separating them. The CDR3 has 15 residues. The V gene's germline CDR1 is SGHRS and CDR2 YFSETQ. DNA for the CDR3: TGCGCCAGCAGCCCCCTCGATCCTGCCACCGGGGAGCTGTTTTTT. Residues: CASSPLDPATGELFF.

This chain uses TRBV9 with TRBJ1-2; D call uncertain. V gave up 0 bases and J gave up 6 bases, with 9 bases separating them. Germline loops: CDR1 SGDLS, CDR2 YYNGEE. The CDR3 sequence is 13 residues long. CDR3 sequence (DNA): TGTGCCAGCAGCGTAGGACGAGCGGATGGCTACACCTTC. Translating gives CASSVGRADGYTF.

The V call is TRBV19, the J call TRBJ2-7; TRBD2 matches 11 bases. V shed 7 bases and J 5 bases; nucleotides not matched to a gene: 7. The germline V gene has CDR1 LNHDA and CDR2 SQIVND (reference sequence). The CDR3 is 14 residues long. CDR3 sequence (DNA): TGTGCCAGTATGGAGACTAGCGGGATGAACGAGCAGTACTTC. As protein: CASMETSGMNEQYF.

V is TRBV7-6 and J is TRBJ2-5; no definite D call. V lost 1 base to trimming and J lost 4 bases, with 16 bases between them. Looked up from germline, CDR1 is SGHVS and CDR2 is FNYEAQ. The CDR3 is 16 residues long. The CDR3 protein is CASSLEALGSRETQYF. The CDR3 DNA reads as TGTGCCAGCAGCTTAGAAGCCTTGGGCTCGAGAGAGACCCAGTACTTC.

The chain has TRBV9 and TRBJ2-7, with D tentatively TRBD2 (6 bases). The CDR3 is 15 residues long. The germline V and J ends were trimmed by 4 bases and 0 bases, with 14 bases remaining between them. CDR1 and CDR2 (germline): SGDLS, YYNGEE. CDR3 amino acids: CASSPSGGSSYEQYF. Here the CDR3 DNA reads TGTGCCAGCAGCCCTTCCGGGGGTAGCTCCTACGAGCAGTACTTC.

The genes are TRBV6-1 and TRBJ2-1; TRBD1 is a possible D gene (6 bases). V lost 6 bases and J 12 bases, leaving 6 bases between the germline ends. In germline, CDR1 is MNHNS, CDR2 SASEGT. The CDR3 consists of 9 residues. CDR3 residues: CASRGGQFF. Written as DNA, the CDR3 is TGTGCCAGCAGAGGGGGGCAGTTCTTC.

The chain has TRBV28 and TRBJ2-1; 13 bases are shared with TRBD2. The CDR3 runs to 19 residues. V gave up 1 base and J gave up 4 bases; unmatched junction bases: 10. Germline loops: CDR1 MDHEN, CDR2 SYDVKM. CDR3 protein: CASSLSRTSGSEWYNEQFF. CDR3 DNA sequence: TGTGCCAGCAGTTTATCCCGGACTAGCGGGAGTGAATGGTACAATGAGCAGTTCTTC.

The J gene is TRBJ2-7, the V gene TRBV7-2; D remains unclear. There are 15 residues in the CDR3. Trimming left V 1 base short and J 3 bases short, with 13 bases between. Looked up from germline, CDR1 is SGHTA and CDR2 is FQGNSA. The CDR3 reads CASSLVWAEVYEQYF. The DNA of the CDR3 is TGTGCCAGCAGCTTAGTATGGGCTGAGGTCTACGAGCAGTACTTC.

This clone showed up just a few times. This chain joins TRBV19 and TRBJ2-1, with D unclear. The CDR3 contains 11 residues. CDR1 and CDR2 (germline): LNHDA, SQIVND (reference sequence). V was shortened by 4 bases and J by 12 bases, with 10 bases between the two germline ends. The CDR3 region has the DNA TGTGCCAGTAGTAGGGGAATGCCGCAGTTCTTC. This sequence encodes CASSRGMPQFF.

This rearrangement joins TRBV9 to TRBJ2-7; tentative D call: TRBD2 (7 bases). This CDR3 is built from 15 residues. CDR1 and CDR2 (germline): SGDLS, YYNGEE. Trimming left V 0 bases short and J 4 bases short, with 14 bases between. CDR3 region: CASSVGEGGGYEQYF. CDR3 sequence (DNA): TGTGCCAGCAGCGTAGGTGAGGGAGGGGGTTACGAGCAGTACTTC.

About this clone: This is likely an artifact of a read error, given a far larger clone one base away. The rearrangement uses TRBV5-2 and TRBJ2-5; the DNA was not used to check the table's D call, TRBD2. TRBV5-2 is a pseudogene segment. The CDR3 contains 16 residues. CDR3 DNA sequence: TGTGCCAGCAGTACGGGATTCCAAGGCGTTGGGAGGACCCAGTACTTC. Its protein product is CASSTGFQGVGRTQYF.

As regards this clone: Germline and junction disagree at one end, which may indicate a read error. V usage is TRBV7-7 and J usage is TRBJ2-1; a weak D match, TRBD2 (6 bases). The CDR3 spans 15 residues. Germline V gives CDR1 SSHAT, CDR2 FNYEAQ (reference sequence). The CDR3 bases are TGTGCTAGCAGCTTAGCGGTCGGGCCGTACAATGAGCAGTTCTTC. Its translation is CASSLAVGPYNEQFF. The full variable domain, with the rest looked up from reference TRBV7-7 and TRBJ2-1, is GAGVSQSPRYKVTKRGQDVTLRCDPISSHATLYWYQQALGQGPEFLTYFNYEAQPDKSGLPSDRFSAERPEGSISTLTIQRTEQRDSAMYRCASSLAVGPYNEQFFGPGTRLTVL.

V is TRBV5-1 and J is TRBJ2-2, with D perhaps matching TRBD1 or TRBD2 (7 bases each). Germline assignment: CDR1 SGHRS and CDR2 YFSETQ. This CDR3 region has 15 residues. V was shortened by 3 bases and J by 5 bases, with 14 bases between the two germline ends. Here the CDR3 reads CASSSSGGATGELFF. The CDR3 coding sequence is TGCGCCAGCAGCTCGTCAGGGGGGGCGACCGGGGAGCTGTTTTTT.